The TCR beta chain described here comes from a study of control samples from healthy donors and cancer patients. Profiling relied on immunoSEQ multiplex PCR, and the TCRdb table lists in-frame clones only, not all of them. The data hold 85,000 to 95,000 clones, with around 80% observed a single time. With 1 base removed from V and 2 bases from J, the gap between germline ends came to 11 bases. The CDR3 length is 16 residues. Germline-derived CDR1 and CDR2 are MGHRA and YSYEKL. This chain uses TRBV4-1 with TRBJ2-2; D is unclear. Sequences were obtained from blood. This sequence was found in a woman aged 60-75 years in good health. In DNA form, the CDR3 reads TGCGCCAGCAGCCAAGTTTTAAGCGCCAACACCGGGGAGCTGTTTTTT. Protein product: CASSQVLSANTGELFF.